A few counts support the clone carrying this TCR beta chain. Antigen: not known. The CDR3 spans 14 residues. The germline V gene has CDR1 LNHNV and CDR2 YYDKDF (reference sequence). V was clipped by 3 bases and J by 5 bases, with 11 bases between them. Nobody among the patients had been given any treatment before thyroid surgery. The data stem from a study of metastatic and nonmetastatic thyroid tumors. Study information: The authors compared repertoires across blood and tumor or nodule tissue from malignant and benign thyroid patients. Study-level results: Reportedly, malignant thyroid tumors had significantly higher TCR beta diversity than benign nodules, in blood and tumor.

As originally analysed: Clinicopathological groups of papillary thyroid cancer showed CDR3 differences that were used to build a distant-metastasis classifier. TCRdb reanalyzed the PCR reads via MiXCR. The V and J calls here are based on TCRdb, not the publication. The profile covers some 21,000 clones, with about 30% appearing a single time and 14% taken by the ten largest. Material: tumor tissue. The rearrangement joins TRBV15 to TRBJ2-1; D unclear. The source is a male donor with papillary thyroid cancer or a benign thyroid nodule (not recorded which). Some clones in this sample may be carry-over from other donors' samples. Here the CDR3 reads CATSRAHKDNEQFF. The CDR3 DNA follows: TGTGCCACCAGCAGGGCACATAAGGACAATGAGCAGTTCTTC.